One T cell receptor (beta chain) is described in this entry. Its antigen is still unknown. This sample was taken from a study of cytomegalovirus exposure and HLA in healthy donors. Study results and caveats: When analyzed later, a missense DCLRE1C variant was found to be linked to TCR beta V- and J-gene trimming.

Researchers ran the PCR with 60 Vbeta and 13 Jbeta primers. Sequenced by immunoSEQ multiplex PCR; TCRdb stores in-frame clones only, minus some. Of some 100,000 clones detected, more than 65% appear once; the ten largest clones hold around 15%. This TCR came from a woman aged 18-35 years in good health and CMV-seropositive. The material sequenced was PBMCs.

The CDR3 DNA reads TGTGCCAGCAGCTTGGATCGGAGGGGCAGTAAGCCCGGGGAGCTGTTTTTT. Its translation: CASSLDRRGSKPGELFF. The chain combines TRBV5-4 with TRBJ2-2, with D maybe TRBD2 (6 bases). Trimming shortened V by 0 bases and J by 6 bases, and 18 bases separated the two germline ends. CDR1 and CDR2 from the germline V gene are SGHNT and YYREEE (reference sequence). The CDR3 extends over 17 amino acids.